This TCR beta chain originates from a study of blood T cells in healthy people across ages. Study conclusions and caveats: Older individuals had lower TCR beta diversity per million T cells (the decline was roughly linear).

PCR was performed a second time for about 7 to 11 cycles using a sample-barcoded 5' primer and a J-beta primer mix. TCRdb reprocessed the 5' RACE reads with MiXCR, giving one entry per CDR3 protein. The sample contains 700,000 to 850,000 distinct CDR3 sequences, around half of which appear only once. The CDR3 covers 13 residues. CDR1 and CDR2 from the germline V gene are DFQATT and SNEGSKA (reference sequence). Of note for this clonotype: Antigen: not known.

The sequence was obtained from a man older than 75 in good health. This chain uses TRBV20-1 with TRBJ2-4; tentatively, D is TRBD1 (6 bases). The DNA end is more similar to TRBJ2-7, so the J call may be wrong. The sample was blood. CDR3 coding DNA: TGCAGTGCCCTAGCCGGGACAATGGACGAGCAGTACTTC. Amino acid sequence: CSALAGTMDEQYF.